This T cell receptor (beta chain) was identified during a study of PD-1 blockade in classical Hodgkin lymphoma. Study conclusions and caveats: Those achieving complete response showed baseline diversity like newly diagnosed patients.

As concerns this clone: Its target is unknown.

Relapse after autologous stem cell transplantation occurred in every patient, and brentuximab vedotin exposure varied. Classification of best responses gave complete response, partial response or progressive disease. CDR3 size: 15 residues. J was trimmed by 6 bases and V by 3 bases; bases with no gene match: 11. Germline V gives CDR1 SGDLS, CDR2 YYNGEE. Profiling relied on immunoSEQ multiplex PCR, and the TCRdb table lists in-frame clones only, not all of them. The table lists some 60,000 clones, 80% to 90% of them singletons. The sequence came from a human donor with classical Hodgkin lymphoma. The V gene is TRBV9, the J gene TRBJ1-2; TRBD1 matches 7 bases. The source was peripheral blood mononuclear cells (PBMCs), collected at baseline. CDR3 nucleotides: TGTGCCAGCAGCGCCGCTACAGGGGTGCGCGATGGCTACACCTTC. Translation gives CASSAATGVRDGYTF.